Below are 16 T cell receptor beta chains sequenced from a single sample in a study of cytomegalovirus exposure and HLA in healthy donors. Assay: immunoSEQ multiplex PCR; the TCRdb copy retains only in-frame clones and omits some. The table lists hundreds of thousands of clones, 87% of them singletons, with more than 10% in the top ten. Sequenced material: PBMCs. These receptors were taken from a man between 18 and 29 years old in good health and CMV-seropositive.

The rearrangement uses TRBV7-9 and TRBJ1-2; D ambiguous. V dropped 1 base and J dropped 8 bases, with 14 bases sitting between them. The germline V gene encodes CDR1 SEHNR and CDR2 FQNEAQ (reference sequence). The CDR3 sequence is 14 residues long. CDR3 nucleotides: TGTGCCAGCAGCTTAGAAGGGCCAGCCACCGGCTACACCTTC. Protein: CASSLEGPATGYTF.

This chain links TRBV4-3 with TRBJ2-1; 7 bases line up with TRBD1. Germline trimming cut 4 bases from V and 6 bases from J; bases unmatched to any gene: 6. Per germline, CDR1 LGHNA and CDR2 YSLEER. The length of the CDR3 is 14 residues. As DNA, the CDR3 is TGCGCCAGCAGCCCTCGACAGGGACCCAATGAGCAGTTCTTC. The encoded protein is CASSPRQGPNEQFF.

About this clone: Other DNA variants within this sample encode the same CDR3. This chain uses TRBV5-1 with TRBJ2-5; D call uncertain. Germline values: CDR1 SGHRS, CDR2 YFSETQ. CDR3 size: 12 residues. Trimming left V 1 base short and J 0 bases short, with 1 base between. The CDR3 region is CASSLYQETQYF. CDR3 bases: TGCGCCAGCAGCTTGTACCAAGAGACCCAGTACTTC.

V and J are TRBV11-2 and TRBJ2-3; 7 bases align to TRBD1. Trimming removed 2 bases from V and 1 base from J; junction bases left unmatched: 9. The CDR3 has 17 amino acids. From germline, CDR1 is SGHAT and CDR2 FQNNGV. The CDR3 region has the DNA TGTGCCAGCAGCTTATTAAGGGGGCAGGGGGGCACAGATACGCAGTATTTT. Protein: CASSLLRGQGGTDTQYF.

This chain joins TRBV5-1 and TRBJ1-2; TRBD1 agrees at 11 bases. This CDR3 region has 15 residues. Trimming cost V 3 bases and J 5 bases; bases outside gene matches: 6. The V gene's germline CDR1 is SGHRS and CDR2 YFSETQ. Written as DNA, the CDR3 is TGCGCCAGCAGCTGGGACAGGGGGGACGCTTATGGCTACACCTTC. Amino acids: CASSWDRGDAYGYTF.

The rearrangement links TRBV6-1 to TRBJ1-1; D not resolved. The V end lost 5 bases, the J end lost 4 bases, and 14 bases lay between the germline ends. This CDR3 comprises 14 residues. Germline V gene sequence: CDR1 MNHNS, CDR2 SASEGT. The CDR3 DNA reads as TGTGCCAGCAGTCCTTATCCGGGAGCCACTGAAGCTTTCTTT. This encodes CASSPYPGATEAFF.

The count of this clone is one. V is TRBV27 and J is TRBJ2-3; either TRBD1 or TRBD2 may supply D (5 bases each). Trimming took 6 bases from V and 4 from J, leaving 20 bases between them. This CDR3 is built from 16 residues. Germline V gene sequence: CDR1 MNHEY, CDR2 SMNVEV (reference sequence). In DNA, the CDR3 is TGTGCCAGCAGATCCTACGGGACGGACAAGGCAGATACGCAGTATTTT. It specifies CASRSYGTDKADTQYF.

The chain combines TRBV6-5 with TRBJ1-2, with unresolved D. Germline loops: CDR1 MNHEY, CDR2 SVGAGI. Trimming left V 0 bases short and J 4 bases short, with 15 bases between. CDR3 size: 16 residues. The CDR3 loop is CASSYSPAEGSYGYTF. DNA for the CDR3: TGTGCCAGCAGTTACTCTCCGGCCGAAGGGAGCTATGGCTACACCTTC.

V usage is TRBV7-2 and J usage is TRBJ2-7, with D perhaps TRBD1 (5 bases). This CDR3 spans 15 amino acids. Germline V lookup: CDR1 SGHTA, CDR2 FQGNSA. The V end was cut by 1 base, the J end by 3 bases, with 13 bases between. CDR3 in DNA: TGTGCCAGCAGCTTAGTTGTAGGGGCCGGCTACGAGCAGTACTTC. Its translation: CASSLVVGAGYEQYF.

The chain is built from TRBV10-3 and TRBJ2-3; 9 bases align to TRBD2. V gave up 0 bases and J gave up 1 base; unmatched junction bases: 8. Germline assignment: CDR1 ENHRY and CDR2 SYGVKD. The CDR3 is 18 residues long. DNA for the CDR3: TGTGCCATCAGTGAGTCGATAATGGCTAGCGGGGGCACAGATACGCAGTATTTT. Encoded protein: CAISESIMASGGTDTQYF.

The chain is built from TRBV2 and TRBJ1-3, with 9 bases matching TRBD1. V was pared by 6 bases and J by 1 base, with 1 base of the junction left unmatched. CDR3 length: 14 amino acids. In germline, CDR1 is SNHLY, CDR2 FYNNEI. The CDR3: CASRQGASGNTIYF. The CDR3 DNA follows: TGTGCCAGCAGACAGGGGGCATCTGGAAACACCATATATTTT.

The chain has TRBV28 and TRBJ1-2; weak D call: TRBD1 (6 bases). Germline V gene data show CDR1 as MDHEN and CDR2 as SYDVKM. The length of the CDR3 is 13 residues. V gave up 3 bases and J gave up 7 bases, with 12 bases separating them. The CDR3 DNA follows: TGTGCCAGCAGTTTCGGACAGACTTTTGGCTACACCTTC. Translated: CASSFGQTFGYTF.

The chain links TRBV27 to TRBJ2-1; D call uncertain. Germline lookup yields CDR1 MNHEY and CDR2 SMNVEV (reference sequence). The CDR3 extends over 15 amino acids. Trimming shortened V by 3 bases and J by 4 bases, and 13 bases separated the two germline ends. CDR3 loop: CASSFAGRTYNEQFF. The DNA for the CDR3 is TGTGCCAGCAGTTTCGCAGGACGTACGTACAATGAGCAGTTCTTC.

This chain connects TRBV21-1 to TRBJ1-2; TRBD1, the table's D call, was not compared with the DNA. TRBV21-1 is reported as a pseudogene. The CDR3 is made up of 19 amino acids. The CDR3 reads CASSSHIGTGHTLNYGYTF. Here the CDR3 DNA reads TGTGCCAGCAGCTCACACATCGGGACAGGGCATACCCTTAACTATGGCTACACCTTC.

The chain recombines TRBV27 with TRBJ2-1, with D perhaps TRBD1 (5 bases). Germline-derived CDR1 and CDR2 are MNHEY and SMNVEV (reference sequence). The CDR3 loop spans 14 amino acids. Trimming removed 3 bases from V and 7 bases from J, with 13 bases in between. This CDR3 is CASSFWLQGNEQFF. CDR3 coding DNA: TGTGCCAGCAGTTTCTGGCTCCAGGGAAATGAGCAGTTCTTC.

CDR3 region: CASSVTSGMPAGANVLTF. The CDR3 DNA follows: TGTGCCAGCAGCGTGACTAGCGGGATGCCGGCTGGGGCCAACGTCCTGACTTTC. The chain uses TRBV7-2 and TRBJ2-6; 11 bases match TRBD2. The CDR3 runs to 18 residues. Germline V gene sequence: CDR1 SGHTA, CDR2 FQGNSA. Losses at the gene ends were 5 bases for V and 2 bases for J; bases not matched to a gene: 8.